This is a list of T cell receptor beta chains from one sample in a study of beta chain features in type 1 diabetes. Profiling relied on immunoSEQ multiplex PCR, and the TCRdb table lists in-frame clones only, not all of them. The sample has 150,000 to 200,000 clones; roughly 63% are singletons. The sequenced sample consisted of naive CD4+ T cells from blood. The receptors derive from a young man with type 1 diabetes. Each CDR3 is given with its conserved first and last residue. The D gene is left open where the match is weak. Size is omitted from some rows. Given values are once, few, many or a class for expanded clones.

j_call v_call clone_size d_call cdr3_nt cdr3_aa
TRBJ1-2 TRBV30 . . TGTGCCTGGACCATATCCGAGGGAGGTGGCTACACCTTC CAWTISEGGGYTF
TRBJ2-2 TRBV9 . . TGTGCCAGCAGCGACAGGGCGAACACCGGGGAGCTGTTTTTT CASSDRANTGELFF
TRBJ2-3 TRBV19 . TRBD2 TGTGCCAGTAGTATAGAAAGCGGGGGGAGTGCTAGCACAGATACGCAGTATTTT CASSIESGGSASTDTQYF
TRBJ2-5 TRBV9 . TRBD2 TGTGCCAGCAGCTTCGGACTAGCGGGGGGTCAGGGTGGAGAGACCCAGTACTTC CASSFGLAGGQGGETQYF
TRBJ1-6 TRBV30 . TRBD1 TGTGCCTGGAGTGCGACGGACAGGGCTAATTCACCCCTCCACTTT CAWSATDRANSPLHF
TRBJ1-4 TRBV30 . TRBD1 TGTGCCTGGGGAGGGGGCGCAGAGAAACTGTTTTTT CAWGGGAEKLFF
TRBJ2-7 TRBV7-2 . . TGTGCCAGCAACTTAGATTGGCAGGTTGTTGACTTC CASNLDWQVVDF
TRBJ1-2 TRBV30 . . TGTGCCTGGAGTGTAATGATACATGGCTACACCTTC CAWSVMIHGYTF
TRBJ1-5 TRBV27 . . TGTGCCAGCAGTATCAGGGGAGGCAATCAGCCCCAGCATTTT CASSIRGGNQPQHF
TRBJ2-7 TRBV30 . . TGTGCCTGGAGTAGCCCCTACGAGCAGTACTTC CAWSSPYEQYF
TRBJ2-7 TRBV9 . . TGTGCCAGCAGCCCCGGTTTGGGTTTCTACGAGCAGTACTTC CASSPGLGFYEQYF
TRBJ2-5 TRBV7-2 . . TGTGCCAGCAGCTTGACCGGGACTCCAGGCGGGACCCAGTACTTC CASSLTGTPGGTQYF
TRBJ1-2 TRBV11-2 . TRBD1 TGTGCCAGCAGCTTAGGGACAGGGAACTATGGCTACACCTTC CASSLGTGNYGYTF
TRBJ2-5 TRBV7-2 . . TGTGCCAGCAGCTTAAATAGCGGTGACCAAGAGACCCAGTACTTC CASSLNSGDQETQYF
TRBJ2-5 TRBV7-2 . TRBD2 TGTGCCAGCAGCCGGACTAGCGCCGAGACCCAGTACTTC CASSRTSAETQYF
TRBJ1-1 TRBV30 . TRBD1 TGTGCCTGGAGTGGTCAGGGGGTGAACACTGAAGCTTTCTTT CAWSGQGVNTEAFF
TRBJ2-4 TRBV30 . . TGTGCCTGGATTTCTAGGGGCAACATTCAGTACTTC CAWISRGNIQYF
TRBJ1-2 TRBV9 . . TGTGCCAGCAGCGTCGATCGCGTACCTGGCACCTATGGCTACACCTTC CASSVDRVPGTYGYTF
TRBJ2-2 TRBV15 . . TGTGCCACCAGCAGAGGCAACAGCCGGGGCACCGGGGAGCTGTTTTTT CATSRGNSRGTGELFF
TRBJ1-2 TRBV11-2 . . TGTGCCAGCAGCTTTCCTCAGGCTTGGGGTGGCTACACCTTC CASSFPQAWGGYTF
TRBJ2-7 TRBV25-1 . . TGTGCCTGCCAGGGGAATAATGTATACGAGCAGTACTTC CACQGNNVYEQYF
TRBJ1-4 TRBV30 . . TGTGCCTGGAGTAACGGGACTGTGTATGAAAAACTGTTTTTT CAWSNGTVYEKLFF
TRBJ2-6 TRBV5-4 few . TGTGCCAGCAGCTCTCAGGATACTGGGGCCAACGTCCTGACTTTC CASSSQDTGANVLTF
TRBJ1-6 TRBV6-5 . . TGTGCCAGCAGTTTCACGGTGGAATCACCCCTCCACTTT CASSFTVESPLHF
TRBJ1-1 TRBV4-3 . . TGCGCCAGCAGCCTGGGGACAAGTGCTTTCTTT CASSLGTSAFF
TRBJ1-1 TRBV19 . TRBD1 TGTGCCACCAAGGACAGGGCAGACACTGAAGCTTTCTTT CATKDRADTEAFF
TRBJ2-6 TRBV29-1 . . TGCAGCGCAGCCCTTGGGGCTGGGGCCAACGTCCTGACTTTC CSAALGAGANVLTF
TRBJ2-7 TRBV13 . TRBD1 TGTGCCAGCAGGCCGACAGGGGGCAAAGTCTACGAGCAGTACTTC CASRPTGGKVYEQYF
TRBJ2-5 TRBV6-5 . TRBD1 TGTGCCAGCAGCCTGGGGACAGGGGCACAAGAGACCCAGTACTTC CASSLGTGAQETQYF
TRBJ2-7 TRBV29-1 . . TGCAGCGTCCTAACCGGGACAATTGCCGTACACGTCTCCTACGAGCAGTACTTC CSVLTGTIAVHVSYEQYF
TRBJ2-1 TRBV4-3 . . TGCGCCAGCAGCCAAGTAGGAACATCAAACAATGAGCAGTTCTTC CASSQVGTSNNEQFF
TRBJ2-7 TRBV28 . . TGTGCCAGCAGTAGTAGGTACGAGCAGTACTTC CASSSRYEQYF
TRBJ2-4 TRBV19 few . TGTGCCAGTAGTAGCGACCAGGGGTCATTAGCCAAAAACATTCAGTACTTC CASSSDQGSLAKNIQYF
TRBJ2-1 TRBV5-1 . TRBD1 TGCGCCAGCAGACCCGGGACAGGGTTGAATGAGCAGTTCTTC CASRPGTGLNEQFF
TRBJ1-1 TRBV7-9 . TRBD1 TGTGCCAGCAGCCCCCGGGACAGGGCAACTGAAGCTTTCTTT CASSPRDRATEAFF
TRBJ2-4 TRBV7-8 . TRBD1 TGTGCCAGCAGCTATCAGACAGGGGGCTCAAACATTCAGTACTTC CASSYQTGGSNIQYF
TRBJ2-7 TRBV20-1 once . TGCAGTGCTAACGATTACGAGCAGTACTTC CSANDYEQYF